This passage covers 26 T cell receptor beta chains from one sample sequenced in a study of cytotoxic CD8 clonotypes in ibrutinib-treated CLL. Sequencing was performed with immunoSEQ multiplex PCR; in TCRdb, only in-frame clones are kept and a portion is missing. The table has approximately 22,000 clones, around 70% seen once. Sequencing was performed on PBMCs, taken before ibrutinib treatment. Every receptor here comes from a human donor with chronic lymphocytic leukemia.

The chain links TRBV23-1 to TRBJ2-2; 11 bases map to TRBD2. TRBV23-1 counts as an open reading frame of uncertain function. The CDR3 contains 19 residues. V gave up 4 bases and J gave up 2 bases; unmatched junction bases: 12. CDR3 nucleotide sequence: TGCGCCAGCAGTCCTAACAATTATCTAGCGGGGGGAAACACCGGGGAGCTGTTTTTT. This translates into CASSPNNYLAGGNTGELFF.

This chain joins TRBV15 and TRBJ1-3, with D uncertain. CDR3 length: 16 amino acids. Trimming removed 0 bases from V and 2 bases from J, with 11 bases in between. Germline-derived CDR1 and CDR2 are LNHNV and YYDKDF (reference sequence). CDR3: CATSRDLGSAGNTIYF. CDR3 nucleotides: TGTGCCACCAGCAGAGATCTGGGATCCGCTGGAAACACCATATATTTT.

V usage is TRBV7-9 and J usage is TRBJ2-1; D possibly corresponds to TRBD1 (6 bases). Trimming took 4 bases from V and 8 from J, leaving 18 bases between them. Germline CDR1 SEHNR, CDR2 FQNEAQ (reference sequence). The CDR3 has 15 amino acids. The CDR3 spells CASSWGPARGYEQFF. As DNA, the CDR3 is TGTGCCAGCAGCTGGGGGCCGGCCAGGGGATATGAGCAGTTCTTC.

The CDR3: CASSRGGDFYEQYF. The CDR3 region has the DNA TGCGCCAGCAGTCGGGGTGGAGACTTCTACGAGCAGTACTTC. This chain connects TRBV23-1 to TRBJ2-7; no clear D gene. TRBV23-1 is flagged as an ORF with uncertain function. Trimming stripped 4 bases from V and 3 bases from J, with 13 bases between. The CDR3 is 14 residues long.

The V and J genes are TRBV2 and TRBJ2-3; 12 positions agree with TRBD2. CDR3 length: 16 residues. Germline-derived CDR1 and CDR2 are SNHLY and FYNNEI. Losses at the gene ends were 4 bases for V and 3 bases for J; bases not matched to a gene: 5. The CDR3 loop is CASSGELAGGTDTQYF. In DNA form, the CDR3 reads TGTGCCAGCAGTGGCGAACTAGCGGGAGGTACAGATACGCAGTATTTT. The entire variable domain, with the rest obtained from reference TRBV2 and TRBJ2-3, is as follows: EPEVTQTPSHQVTQMGQEVILRCVPISNHLYFYWYRQILGQKVEFLVSFYNNEISEKSEIFDDQFSVERPDGSNFTLKIRSTKLEDSAMYFCASSGELAGGTDTQYFGPGTRLTVL.

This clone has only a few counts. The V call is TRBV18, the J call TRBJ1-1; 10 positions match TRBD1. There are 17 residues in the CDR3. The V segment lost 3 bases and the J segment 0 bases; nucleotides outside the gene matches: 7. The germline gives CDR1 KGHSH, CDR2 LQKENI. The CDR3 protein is CASSPLPTGGMNTEAFF. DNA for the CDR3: TGTGCCAGCTCACCTCTTCCGACAGGGGGCATGAACACTGAAGCTTTCTTT. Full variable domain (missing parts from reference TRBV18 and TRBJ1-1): NAGVMQNPRHLVRRRGQEARLRCSPMKGHSHVYWYRQLPEEGLKFMVYLQKENIIDESGMPKERFSAEFPKEGPSILRIQQVVRGDSAAYFCASSPLPTGGMNTEAFFGQGTRLTVV.

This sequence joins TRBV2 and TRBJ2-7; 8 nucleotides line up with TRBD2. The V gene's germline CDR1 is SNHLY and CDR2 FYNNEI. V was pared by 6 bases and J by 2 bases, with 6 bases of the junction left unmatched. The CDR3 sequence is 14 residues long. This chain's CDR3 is CASRTSGTTYEQYF. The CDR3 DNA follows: TGTGCCAGCAGAACTAGCGGAACAACCTACGAGCAGTACTTC. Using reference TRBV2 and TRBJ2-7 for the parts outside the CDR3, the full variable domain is EPEVTQTPSHQVTQMGQEVILRCVPISNHLYFYWYRQILGQKVEFLVSFYNNEISEKSEIFDDQFSVERPDGSNFTLKIRSTKLEDSAMYFCASRTSGTTYEQYFGPGTRLTVT.

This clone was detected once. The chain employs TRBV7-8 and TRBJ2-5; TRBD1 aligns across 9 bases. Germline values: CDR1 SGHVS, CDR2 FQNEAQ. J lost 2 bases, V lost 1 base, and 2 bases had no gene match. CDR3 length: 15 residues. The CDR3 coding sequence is TGTGCCAGCAGCTTAGTAGGGACAGGGCAAGAGACCCAGTACTTC. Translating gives CASSLVGTGQETQYF.

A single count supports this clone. The CDR3 is CASSIYLAGGRQFF. Here the CDR3 DNA reads TGTGCCAGTAGTATCTACCTCGCGGGAGGTCGGCAGTTCTTC. The chain couples TRBV19 to TRBJ2-1; TRBD2 matches at 8 bases. CDR3 size: 14 residues. The J segment lost 12 bases and the V segment lost 3 bases, leaving 10 bases of the junction unmatched. Looked up from germline, CDR1 is LNHDA and CDR2 is SQIVND (reference sequence).

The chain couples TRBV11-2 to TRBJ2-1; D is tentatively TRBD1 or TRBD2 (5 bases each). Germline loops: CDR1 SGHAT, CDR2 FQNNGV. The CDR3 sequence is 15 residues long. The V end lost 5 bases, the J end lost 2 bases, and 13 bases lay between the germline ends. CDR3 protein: CASSTSGQPYNEQFF. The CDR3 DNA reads TGTGCCAGCAGCACGTCGGGGCAGCCCTACAATGAGCAGTTCTTC.

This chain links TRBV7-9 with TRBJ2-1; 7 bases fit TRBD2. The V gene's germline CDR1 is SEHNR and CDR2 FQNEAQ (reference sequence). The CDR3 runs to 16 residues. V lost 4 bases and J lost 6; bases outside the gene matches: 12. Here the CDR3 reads CASSSPALGRVNEQFF. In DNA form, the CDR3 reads TGTGCCAGCAGCTCCCCGGCCCTAGGGAGGGTCAATGAGCAGTTCTTC.

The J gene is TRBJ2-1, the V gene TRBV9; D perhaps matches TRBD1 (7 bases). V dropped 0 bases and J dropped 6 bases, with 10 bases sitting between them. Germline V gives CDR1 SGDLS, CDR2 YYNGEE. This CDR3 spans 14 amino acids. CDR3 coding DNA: TGTGCCAGCAGCGTAGAGGAGGGGGCCAATGAGCAGTTCTTC. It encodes CASSVEEGANEQFF.

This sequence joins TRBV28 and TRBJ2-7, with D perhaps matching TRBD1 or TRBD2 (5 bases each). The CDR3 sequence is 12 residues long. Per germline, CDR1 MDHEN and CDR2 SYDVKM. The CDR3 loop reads CGTLGDRVEQYF. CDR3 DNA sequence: TGTGGCACTCTGGGGGATCGAGTCGAGCAGTACTTC.

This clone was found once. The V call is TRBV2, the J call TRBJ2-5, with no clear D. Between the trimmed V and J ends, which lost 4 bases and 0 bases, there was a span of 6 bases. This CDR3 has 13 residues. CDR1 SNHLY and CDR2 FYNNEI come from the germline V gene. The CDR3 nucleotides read TGTGCCAGCAGTGGTCAGAACCAAGAGACCCAGTACTTC. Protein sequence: CASSGQNQETQYF.

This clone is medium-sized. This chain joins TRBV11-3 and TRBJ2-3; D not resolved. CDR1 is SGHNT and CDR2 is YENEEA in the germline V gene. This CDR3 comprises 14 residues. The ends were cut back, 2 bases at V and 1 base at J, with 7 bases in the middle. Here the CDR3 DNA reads TGTGCCAGCAGCTTAAATAGTGGCACAGATACGCAGTATTTT. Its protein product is CASSLNSGTDTQYF.

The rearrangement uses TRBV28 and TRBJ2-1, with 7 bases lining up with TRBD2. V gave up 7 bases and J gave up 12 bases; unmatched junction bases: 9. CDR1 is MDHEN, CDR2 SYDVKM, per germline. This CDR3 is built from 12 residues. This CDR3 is CASNVGGRGQFF. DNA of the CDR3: TGTGCCAGCAATGTTGGAGGGAGGGGGCAGTTCTTC.

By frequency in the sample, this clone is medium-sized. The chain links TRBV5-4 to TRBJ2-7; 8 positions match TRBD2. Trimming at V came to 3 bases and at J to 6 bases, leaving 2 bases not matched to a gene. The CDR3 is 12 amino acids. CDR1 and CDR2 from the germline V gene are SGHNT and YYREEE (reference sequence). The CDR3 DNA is TGTGCCAGCAGCTCGACTAGCGCCGAGCAGTACTTC. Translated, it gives CASSSTSAEQYF.

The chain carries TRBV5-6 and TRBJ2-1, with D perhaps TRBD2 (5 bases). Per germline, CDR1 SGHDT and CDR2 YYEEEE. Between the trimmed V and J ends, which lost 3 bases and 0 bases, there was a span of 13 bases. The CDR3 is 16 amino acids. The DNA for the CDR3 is TGTGCCAGCAGCTCCATAAGGGAGAGCTCCTACAATGAGCAGTTCTTC. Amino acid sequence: CASSSIRESSYNEQFF.

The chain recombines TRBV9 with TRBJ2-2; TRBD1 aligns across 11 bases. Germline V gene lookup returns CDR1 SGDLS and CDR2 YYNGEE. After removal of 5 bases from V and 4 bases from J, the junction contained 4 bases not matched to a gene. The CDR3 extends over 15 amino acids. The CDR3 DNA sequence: TGTGCCAGCAGGGCCGGGACAGGGGGCACCGGGGAGCTGTTTTTT. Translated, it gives CASRAGTGGTGELFF.

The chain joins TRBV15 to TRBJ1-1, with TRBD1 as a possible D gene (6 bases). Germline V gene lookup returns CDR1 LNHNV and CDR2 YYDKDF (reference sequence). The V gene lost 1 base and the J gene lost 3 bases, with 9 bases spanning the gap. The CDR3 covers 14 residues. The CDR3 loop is CATSRGGAYTEAFF. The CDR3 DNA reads TGTGCCACCAGCAGAGGGGGGGCCTACACTGAAGCTTTCTTT.

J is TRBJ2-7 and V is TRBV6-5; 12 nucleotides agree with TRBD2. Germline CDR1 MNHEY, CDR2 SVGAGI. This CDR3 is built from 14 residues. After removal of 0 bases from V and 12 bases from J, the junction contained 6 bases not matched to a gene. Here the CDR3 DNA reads TGTGCCAGCAGTTACTCGCGACTAGCGGGAGACCTGTACTTC. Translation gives CASSYSRLAGDLYF.

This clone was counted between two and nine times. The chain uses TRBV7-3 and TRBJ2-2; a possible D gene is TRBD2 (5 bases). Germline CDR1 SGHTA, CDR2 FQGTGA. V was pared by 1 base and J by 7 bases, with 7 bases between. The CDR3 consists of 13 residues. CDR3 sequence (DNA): TGTGCCAGCAGCTTAAGAGGGTTCGGGGAGCTGTTTTTT. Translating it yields CASSLRGFGELFF.

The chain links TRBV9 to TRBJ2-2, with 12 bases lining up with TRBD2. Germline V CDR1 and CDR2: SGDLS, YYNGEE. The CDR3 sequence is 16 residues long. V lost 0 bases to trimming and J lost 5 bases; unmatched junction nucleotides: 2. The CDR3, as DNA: TGTGCCAGCAGCGTAGGACTAGCGGGAGTTACCGGGGAGCTGTTTTTT. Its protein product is CASSVGLAGVTGELFF. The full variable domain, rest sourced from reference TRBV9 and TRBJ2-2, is DSGVTQTPKHLITATGQRVTLRCSPRSGDLSVYWYQQSLDQGLQFLIQYYNGEERAKGNILERFSAQQFPDLHSELNLSSLELGDSALYFCASSVGLAGVTGELFFGEGSRLTVL.

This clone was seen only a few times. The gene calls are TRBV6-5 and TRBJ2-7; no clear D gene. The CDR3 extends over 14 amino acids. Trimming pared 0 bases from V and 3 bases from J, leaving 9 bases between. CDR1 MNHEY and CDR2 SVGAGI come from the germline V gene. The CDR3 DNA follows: TGTGCCAGCAGTTACTCGGCTATCAACTACGAGCAGTACTTC. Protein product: CASSYSAINYEQYF.

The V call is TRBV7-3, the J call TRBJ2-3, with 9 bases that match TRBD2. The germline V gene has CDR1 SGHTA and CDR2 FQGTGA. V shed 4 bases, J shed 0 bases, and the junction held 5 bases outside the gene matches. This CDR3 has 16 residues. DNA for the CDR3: TGTGCCAGCAGCTCCTCCCTAGCGGGAAGCACAGATACGCAGTATTTT. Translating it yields CASSSSLAGSTDTQYF.

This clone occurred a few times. This chain's CDR3 is CASSQLGITDTQYF. The CDR3 bases are TGCGCCAGCAGCCAGCTGGGGATCACAGATACGCAGTATTTT. This chain links TRBV4-3 with TRBJ2-3; D is unresolved. The CDR3 has 14 amino acids. Germline lookup yields CDR1 LGHNA and CDR2 YSLEER. Trimming cost V 3 bases and J 2 bases, with 9 bases left between them.